Given below is one TCR beta chain in context. This clonotype was observed at least ten times. There is no known antigen for this receptor. Base qualities are not at hand, and no much larger clone is one base apart. In the ophthalmopathy patients, disease was moderately to severely active, with a Clinical Activity Score of 3 or more, a NOSPECS grade of 4 or more, and a duration of less than 3 months. Any patient with an uncontrolled infection, another autoimmune disease, pregnancy or lactation was excluded. Diagnoses were established on the basis of clinical symptoms, serum thyroxine and TRAb, thyroid ultrasound, and orbital computed tomography. Ficoll-Paque density gradient centrifugation was used to isolate PBMCs from about 10 ml of fresh peripheral blood. Total RNA was extracted using Trizol reagent, and RNA quality was assessed on an Agilent 2100 Bioanalyzer. TCR beta CDR3 regions were amplified from RNA transcripts. The first round of RT-PCR for the TCR CDR3 was performed with the HTBI primer set and the Qiagen OneStep RT-PCR kit. A second multiplex PCR round built the libraries, followed by size selection and purification. Paired-end sequencing of the libraries was performed with 100 bp reads on an Illumina HiSeq2000. As for how the authors treated the data: SOAPnuke was used to process the raw data, with reads discarded if the reads contained adapters or uncalled bases, had a mean Phred below 15, or lacked an exact constant-primer or identifier match. COPE v1.2.5 was used to merge the high-quality paired reads, and each unique nucleotide sequence was defined as a clonotype. Clonotypes were aligned to IMGT TRBV, TRBD and TRBJ reference segments using MiTCR v1.1. Only V-J combinations with frequency above 0.0001, covering about 99% of repertoires, were analysed. The TCS score was defined as F50 (clonal expansion) divided by E x V (chaos), with BLOSUM62-based TCRdist calculated between CDR3 peptides within each V-J. Welch's t-statistics and random forest reduced 450 to 600 V-J features to 13, which were used in a naive Bayes classifier (R e1071). The public reads were quality trimmed at Q25 with fastp and then assembled into clones with MiXCR by TCRdb, keeping productive beta chains. Here each entry gathers all rows of one CDR3 protein and keeps the most common genes and DNA. The authors' filters were not applied to this entry. Across this sample there are hundreds of thousands of distinct CDR3 sequences, with roughly 15% seen only once. The top ten constitute 13% of the sample.

The germline ends are 12 bases apart after V is trimmed by 2 bases and J by 2 bases. As encoded in the germline V gene (reference sequence), CDR1 is DFQATT while CDR2 is SNEGSKA. From the cysteine through the phenylalanine, the CDR3 covers 14 amino acids. Only the CDR3 DNA is retained, 42 bases long and in frame from the first base. This specimen belongs to a study of T cells in Graves' hyperthyroidism and ophthalmopathy (dated by TCRdb to between 2018 and 2021). Regarding the complete study: Peripheral blood was collected at initial diagnosis, before any treatment. TCR V-J signatures able to tell the groups apart were searched for in a discovery cohort of more than 90 patients, of whom under 45 had Graves' ophthalmopathy and under 65 had stable Graves' hyperthyroidism. In six Graves' hyperthyroidism patients, the study also compared T-cell repertoires from thyroid tissue with T-cell repertoires from blood. After sampling, hyperthyroidism patients received methimazole starting at 30 mg daily, and ophthalmopathy patients received high-dose intravenous methylprednisolone. Prospective prediction of ophthalmopathy was tested in an independent validation cohort of approximately 19 hyperthyroidism patients and 15 to 17 patients who later progressed to ophthalmopathy. For training and testing, the 100 or so patients in the discovery cohort were randomly divided in a 7:3 ratio. According to the paper, TCR Vbeta CDR3 sequencing was carried out on some 140 peripheral blood samples, which came from fewer than 50 ophthalmopathy, roughly 75 hyperthyroidism and some 17 progressor patients. Overall study results and their limits: No statistical method was used to set the sample size in advance, and investigators knew the group allocation. Blood samples also contained most of the expanded thyroid clonotypes (frequency above 0.001), which suggests that blood repertoires may reflect thyroid immune responses. A model built on a 13 V-J signature distinguished ophthalmopathy from stable hyperthyroidism, reaching around 87% sensitivity and 81.08% specificity in cross-validation and 80%/75% in testing. In validation, the model predicted progression to ophthalmopathy with over 60% sensitivity and around 72% specificity, a median of about 6 months before onset.

The TCR was taken from a man between 18 and 35 years old with Graves' ophthalmopathy. The receptor chain draws on TRBV20-1 and TRBJ1-1, with the D gene too uncertain to name. Sequences were obtained from blood. CDR3 region: CSARNGGINTEAFF. The nucleotide sequence is given as TGCAGTGCTAGAAATGGAGGTATAAACACTGAAGCTTTCTTT.